Included here is one T cell receptor beta chain sequence, with context. Its antigen is unidentified. The source of the sample is a study of T cell responses to AZD1222 COVID-19 vaccine. Profiling relied on immunoSEQ multiplex PCR, and the TCRdb table lists in-frame clones only, not all of them. The sample lists roughly 120,000 clones; just under 90% were seen once. The V gene's germline CDR1 is MDHEN and CDR2 SYDVKM. V lost 3 bases, J lost 9 bases, and 12 bases stayed unmatched. The CDR3 loop spans 16 amino acids. Regarding the study as a whole: At 160-218 and 743-854, vaccine-associated CD4 TCRs were dominant, and they spanned spike.

This receptor was obtained from an adult in good health. The chain has TRBV28 and TRBJ2-1, with TRBD1 identical over 9 bases. The source material was peripheral blood, sampled on day 0 of AZD1222 vaccination. CDR3 coding DNA: TGTGCCAGCAGTTTCGAATTGGGACAGGGTGCTGGTGAGCAGTTCTTC. Translating gives CASSFELGQGAGEQFF. The variable domain in full, with the rest retrieved from reference TRBV28 and TRBJ2-1, is DVKVTQSSRYLVKRTGEKVFLECVQDMDHENMFWYRQDPGLGLRLIYFSYDVKMKEKGDIPEGYSVSREKKERFSLILESASTNQTSMYLCASSFELGQGAGEQFFGPGTRLTVL.